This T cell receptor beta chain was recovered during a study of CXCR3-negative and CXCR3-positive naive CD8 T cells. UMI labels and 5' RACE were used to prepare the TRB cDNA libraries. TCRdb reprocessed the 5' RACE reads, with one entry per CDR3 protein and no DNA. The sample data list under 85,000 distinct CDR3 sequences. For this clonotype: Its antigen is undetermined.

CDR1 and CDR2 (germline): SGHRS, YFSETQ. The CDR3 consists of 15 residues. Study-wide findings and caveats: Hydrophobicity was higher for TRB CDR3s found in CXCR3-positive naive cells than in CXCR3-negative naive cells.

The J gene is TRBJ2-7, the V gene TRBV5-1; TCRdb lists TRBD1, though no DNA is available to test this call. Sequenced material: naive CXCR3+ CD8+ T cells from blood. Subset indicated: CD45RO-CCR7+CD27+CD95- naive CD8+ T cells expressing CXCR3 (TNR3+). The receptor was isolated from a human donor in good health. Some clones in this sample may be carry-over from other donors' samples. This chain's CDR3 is CASSLVGDGAYEQYF.